This T cell receptor beta chain was observed in a study of cytomegalovirus exposure and HLA in healthy donors. About the study: About 85 million unique TCRs from HLA-typed donors were held in an early release of data. Study results and limitations: Roughly uniform sequencing depth across donors was assumed, possibly incorrectly.

Primers: 60 Vbeta forward and 13 Jbeta reverse. The repertoire was sequenced with immunoSEQ multiplex PCR; TCRdb's copy has only in-frame clones and lacks some. This sample has 68,000 or so clones, with around three quarters found just once. All the people who gave samples were healthy bone marrow donors. Comment on this clone: Its specificity is unknown.

Sequencing input: PBMCs. The sequence came from a woman between 25 and 40 years old in good health and CMV-seronegative.

The CDR3 region has the DNA TGTGCCTGGAGGGCGGCCCCAGGGGGTACGAACACTGAAGCTTTCTTT. As protein: CAWRAAPGGTNTEAFF. This chain uses TRBV30 with TRBJ1-1; 7 positions match TRBD1. V gave up 3 bases and J gave up 1 base; unmatched junction bases: 11. The CDR3 spans 16 residues. Per the germline V gene, CDR1 is GTSNPN and CDR2 is SVGIG (reference sequence).